What follows describes a single T cell receptor beta chain. The CDR3 length is 15 residues. Germline V gene sequence: CDR1 SEHNR, CDR2 FQNEAQ (reference sequence). Trimming removed 0 bases at V and 4 bases at J, with 9 bases between. The sample is drawn from a study of Ad26.COV2.S vaccination and SARS-CoV-2 variants. Study summary: Ad26.COV2.S, an intramuscular injection, was given once or twice 56 days apart.

The method was immunoSEQ multiplex PCR; TCRdb's version includes in-frame clones alone and lacks a portion of them. The data contain around 420,000 clones, roughly 90% of them seen just once; the ten biggest clones take up about 4%. Treatment defined: about 20 received Ad26.COV2.S at low or high dose, single or two shots; about 5 received placebo; per-sample allocation not given. The samples date from day 63 after the first vaccine or placebo injection. Sequencing was performed on peripheral blood, taken in a trial of Ad26.COV2.S vaccine versus placebo. This receptor was taken from a person aged 18 to 59 who received the Ad26.COV2.S COVID-19 vaccine or a placebo. The chain employs TRBV7-9 and TRBJ2-2; D perhaps matches TRBD1 (6 bases). In DNA, the CDR3 is TGTGCCAGCAGCTTAGCATCCAGGGGCACCGGGGAGCTGTTTTTT. Its protein product is CASSLASRGTGELFF.